The sequence of this T cell receptor beta chain was determined in a study of T cell responses to AZD1222 COVID-19 vaccine. Germline CDR1 and CDR2: SSHAT and FNYEAQ (reference sequence). Deletions cut 2 bases from V and 2 bases from J, with 9 bases between. This CDR3 has 15 residues. This clone has more than one count but fewer than ten. Clones were read by immunoSEQ multiplex PCR, and TCRdb kept only the in-frame ones, dropping some. The sample shows about 93,000 clones, roughly 89% of them seen only once. This chain links TRBV7-7 with TRBJ2-2; D not resolved. This clonotype was sampled from an adult in good health. Sequences were derived from peripheral blood, sampled on day 0 of MenACWY control vaccination. In nucleotides, the CDR3 is TGTGCCAGCAGCTTAAGTAGTGGAAACACCGGGGAGCTGTTTTTT. Encoded protein: CASSLSSGNTGELFF.